The sequence of this T cell receptor (beta chain) was determined in a study of cytomegalovirus exposure and HLA in healthy donors (dated by TCRdb to 2015 to 2018). Looking at the study overall: According to a later analysis, one platform produced both the approximately 110 validation repertoires and the roughly 650 repertoires of the first cohort. The study combined high-throughput TCR immunosequencing, statistical association of individual TCRs with disease status, and machine learning to predict cytomegalovirus infection status. The study aimed to test whether signatures of past pathogen exposure could be identified by cataloging public T cell receptors. A separate validation cohort of 100 to 150 different subjects was used in addition to the approximately 640-subject first cohort.

The library was built by means of the immunoSEQ multiplex PCR assay. For the original study's pipeline: To diagnose cytomegalovirus status from the catalog of TCR beta chain sequences, a statistical classification framework was built. The table comes from immuneACCESS by way of TCRdb, which keeps in-frame sequences with V and J called. Part of the clones is missing from these tables; in studies checked, under half for an unresolved V gene and the rest for unknown reasons. That table is the source of V, J and clone size, and D and trimming were worked out from the DNA. The table for this sample lists approximately 120,000 clones; approximately 95% of them were counted only once. The ten largest clones capture 1.7% of the sample. V is pared back by 2 bases and J by 8 bases, with 16 bases lying between the germline termini. Measured from the cysteine to the phenylalanine, the CDR3 is 15 residues long. Kept here is only the CDR3 DNA, which spans 45 bases and is read in frame from base 1. CDR1 MDHEN and CDR2 SYDVKM were looked up in the germline V gene.

The donors belonged to the validation cohort of around 120 subjects, which was separate from the approximately 660-subject first cohort. Results the study describes overall, beyond this receptor: The classifier was reported to diagnose cytomegalovirus status with high specificity and sensitivity in both the original cohort and the validation cohort. In the study, 150 to 200 TCR beta chains were listed as associated with cytomegalovirus. Subsequent analysis determined that TCRs grouped into clusters in the first cohort also showed a tendency toward co-occurrence across the 90 to 150 validation repertoires, and about 94% of cluster scores exceeded 0. Across donors, most TCR sequences were observed very rarely, whereas some public TCRs were present in many individuals. Three of the identified cytomegalovirus-associated TCR beta chains were confirmed in vitro to be specific for cytomegalovirus antigens. A later analysis had no HLA typing for the validation cohort, so co-occurrence there was scored across all 110 or so repertoires. It was suggested by the authors that the approach could potentially be generalized to other disease states and immunological phenotypes.

This clone showed up just once. This receptor's antigen is unknown. Base qualities are not recorded, but no much larger clone differs from it by a single base. The sequence derives from a man aged 18 to 35 in good health and CMV-seronegative. The rearrangement joined TRBV28 to TRBJ2-1; the D gene is perhaps TRBD2, from 5 matching bases. Sequencing was performed on PBMCs. The CDR3 region: CASSLTGSEYHEQFF. The nucleotide sequence reads as follows: TGTGCCAGCAGTTTAACGGGAAGCGAGTATCATGAGCAGTTCTTC.